This T cell receptor beta chain was recorded in a study of blood T cell repertoires in COVID-19. TCRdb's copy holds only in-frame clones and misses some; the assay was immunoSEQ multiplex PCR. The sample contains about 70,000 clones, around 85% of which appear only once. Trimming stripped 4 bases from V and 6 bases from J, with 14 bases between. CDR3 length: 13 amino acids. Germline V gene data show CDR1 as SGHNT and CDR2 as YYREEE (reference sequence). The TCR comes from a human donor in a cohort sampled during active COVID-19. The sequenced sample was peripheral blood. This chain connects TRBV5-4 to TRBJ2-7, with D perhaps TRBD1 (5 bases). For the CDR3, the DNA is TGTGCCAGCAGCCCCCCCGCAGGGTCCGAGCAGTACTTC. Amino acids: CASSPPAGSEQYF.